The text below deals with one TCR beta chain. This entry comes from a study of blood T cell repertoires in COVID-19. Sequenced by immunoSEQ multiplex PCR; TCRdb stores in-frame clones only, minus some. The table has fewer than 400,000 clones, 75% to 90% seen once; the top ten hold roughly 2%. Germline CDR1 reads MNHNY; CDR2 reads SVGAGI (reference sequence). The CDR3 covers 14 residues. Trimming removed 4 bases from V and 1 base from J; junction bases left unmatched: 3. Sequenced sample: PBMCs or T cells enriched from blood (not recorded which). This chain uses TRBV6-6 with TRBJ2-7; 8 nucleotides agree with TRBD1. The clonotype was recovered from a man aged 25-40 years who had recovered from COVID-19. The CDR3: CASSSRTGSYEQYF. The CDR3 bases are TGTGCCAGCAGTTCCCGGACAGGGTCCTACGAGCAGTACTTC.